Included here is one T cell receptor (beta chain) sequence, with context. The data were taken from a study of T cell changes during pregnancy in multiple sclerosis. V was pared by 5 bases and J by 1 base, with 5 bases of the junction left unmatched. CDR1 and CDR2 (germline): SEHNR, FQNEAQ (reference sequence). CDR3 length equals 16 residues. Data came from immunoSEQ multiplex PCR; TCRdb stores just in-frame clones and leaves some out. Of fewer than 50,000 clones listed, almost 95% are singletons. This sample comprised CD8+ T cells from peripheral blood mononuclear cells, obtained in the third trimester of pregnancy. This chain joins TRBV7-9 and TRBJ2-2, with TRBD1 matching over 9 bases. The clonotype originates from a female donor with multiple sclerosis, enrolled in a pregnancy study. The CDR3 region has the DNA TGTGCCAGCAGCAAACCGGGACAGGGGAACACCGGGGAGCTGTTTTTT. The encoded protein is CASSKPGQGNTGELFF.